The 20 T cell receptor beta chains below come from one sample, sequenced in a study of blood T cell repertoires in COVID-19. Sequencing was performed with immunoSEQ multiplex PCR; in TCRdb, only in-frame clones are kept and a portion is missing. The repertoire consists of 300,000 to 500,000 clones, with 85% to 90% occurring once and the leading ten covering 0.97%. Sequencing was carried out using PBMCs or T cells enriched from blood (not recorded which). The receptors come from a woman aged 30 to 39 with acute COVID-19.

Worth noting for this clone: Mismatch with germline at one junction end may stem from a read error. The V gene is TRBV3-1 (or the pseudogene TRBV3-2), the J gene TRBJ2-1, with TRBD2 matching 9 bases. This CDR3 region has 11 residues. The germline V gene encodes CDR1 LGHDT and CDR2 YNNKEL (reference sequence). The CDR3 is CASSPGTSLVF. CDR3 sequence (DNA): TGTGCCAGCAGCCCTGGGACTAGCTTGGTCTTC.

This chain connects TRBV3-1 (or the pseudogene TRBV3-2) to TRBJ1-5; TRBD1 is a possible D gene (5 bases). Germline-derived CDR1 and CDR2 are LGHDT and YNNKEL (reference sequence). The CDR3 totals 15 residues. The V end was cut by 1 base, the J end by 7 bases, with 14 bases between. The CDR3 spells CASSQGGAFFQPQHF. In nucleotides, the CDR3 is TGTGCCAGCAGCCAAGGGGGCGCGTTCTTCCAGCCCCAGCATTTT.

V gene TRBV5-1 combines with J gene TRBJ2-7, with 16 bases lining up with TRBD2. CDR3 length: 16 amino acids. Germline-derived CDR1 and CDR2 are SGHRS and YFSETQ. Losses at the gene ends were 4 bases for V and 2 bases for J; bases not matched to a gene: 3. The CDR3 DNA follows: TGCGCCAGCAGCACAGGGACTAGCGGGGGGGCCTACGAGCAGTACTTC. Amino acid sequence: CASSTGTSGGAYEQYF.

This clone was seen just once. This chain links TRBV5-1 with TRBJ1-1; TRBD1 aligns across 10 bases. The ends lost 4 bases at V and 4 bases at J; junction bases unmatched: 7. This CDR3 is 15 amino acids long. The germline gives CDR1 SGHRS, CDR2 YFSETQ. CDR3: CASSTGQGMSTEAFF. CDR3 nucleotides: TGCGCCAGCAGCACGGGACAGGGGATGTCCACTGAAGCTTTCTTT. The variable domain in full, completed from reference TRBV5-1 and TRBJ1-1, reads KAGVTQTPRYLIKTRGQQVTLSCSPISGHRSVSWYQQTPGQGLQFLFEYFSETQRNKGNFPGRFSGRQFSNSRSEMNVSTLELGDSALYLCASSTGQGMSTEAFFGQGTRLTVV.

The chain couples TRBV7-2 to TRBJ2-7; D might be TRBD2 (5 bases). CDR3 size: 14 residues. CDR1 is SGHTA, CDR2 FQGNSA, per germline. V was cut by 6 bases and J by 3 bases, with 15 bases left in between. CDR3 in amino acids: CASRDGVRGYEQYF. The CDR3 DNA is TGTGCCAGCAGGGATGGGGTCCGGGGCTACGAGCAGTACTTC.

The rearrangement links TRBV27 to TRBJ2-2, with TRBD1 matching 8 bases. CDR3 length equals 14 residues. Germline assignment: CDR1 MNHEY and CDR2 SMNVEV (reference sequence). Trimming took 7 bases from V and 8 from J; bases not matched to a gene: 9. The CDR3 loop is CASTPGQAIGELFF. CDR3 in DNA: TGTGCCAGCACCCCGGGACAGGCAATAGGGGAGCTGTTTTTT.

The chain couples TRBV18 to TRBJ1-1; D is uncertain. CDR1 is KGHSH and CDR2 is LQKENI in the germline V gene. The CDR3 is made up of 15 amino acids. The V end lost 1 base, the J end lost 2 bases, and 11 bases lay between the germline ends. The CDR3 sequence is CASSPRSEGNTEAFF. DNA of the CDR3: TGTGCCAGCTCACCACGGTCCGAGGGAAACACTGAAGCTTTCTTT.

This chain uses TRBV30 with TRBJ1-5; 10 bases are shared with TRBD1. J lost 6 bases, V lost 1 base, and 12 bases had no gene match. Germline loops: CDR1 GTSNPN, CDR2 SVGIG (reference sequence). The CDR3 extends over 17 amino acids. The CDR3 is CAWSEGEGQGLRQPQHF. The CDR3 DNA reads TGTGCCTGGAGTGAAGGTGAGGGACAGGGGCTCCGTCAGCCCCAGCATTTT. The full variable domain, its missing parts supplied by reference TRBV30 and TRBJ1-5, is SQTIHQWPATLVQPVGSPLSLECTVEGTSNPNLYWYRQAAGRGLQLLFYSVGIGQISSEVPQNLSASRPQDRQFILSSKKLLLSDSGFYLCAWSEGEGQGLRQPQHFGDGTRLSIL.

The sample holds one count of this clone. The chain combines TRBV19 with TRBJ2-7; D is perhaps TRBD2 (6 bases). V lost 3 bases and J 4 bases, leaving 13 bases between the germline ends. In germline, CDR1 is LNHDA, CDR2 SQIVND (reference sequence). The length of the CDR3 is 14 residues. Written as DNA, the CDR3 is TGTGCCAGTAGTATTCGCGGGGAGGCTTACGAGCAGTACTTC. The encoded protein is CASSIRGEAYEQYF.

The sample holds one count of this clone. J is TRBJ2-1 and V is TRBV6-5, with 12 nucleotides matching TRBD1. The V and J ends lost 7 bases and 9 bases, in that order; junction bases with no gene match: 7. This CDR3 contains 14 residues. CDR1 is MNHEY and CDR2 is SVGAGI in the germline V gene. As DNA, the CDR3 is TGTGCCAGCAACGACCGGGACAGGGGGCTTGAGCAGTTCTTC. It is translated as CASNDRDRGLEQFF.

Comments on this clone: Other DNA sequences from this sample encode an identical CDR3 as well. The chain carries TRBV7-2 and TRBJ2-7, with 8 bases lining up with TRBD1. The length of the CDR3 is 15 residues. V lost 1 base, J lost 2 bases, and 4 bases stayed unmatched. Looked up from germline, CDR1 is SGHTA and CDR2 is FQGNSA. The CDR3 nucleotides read TGTGCCAGCAGCTTAGTAGGACAGGGTACCTACGAGCAGTACTTC. Protein sequence: CASSLVGQGTYEQYF.

Concerning this clone: Different DNA sequences within this sample yield the same CDR3. This sequence joins TRBV6-5 and TRBJ1-3, with 8 nucleotides matching TRBD1. The CDR3 has 15 amino acids. Germline V CDR1 and CDR2: MNHEY, SVGAGI. The junction had 5 bases not matched to a gene; V was cut back by 6 bases and J by 1 base. CDR3 amino acids: CASRPTGGSGNTIYF. The CDR3 region has the DNA TGTGCCAGCAGGCCAACAGGGGGATCTGGAAACACCATATATTTT.

The rearrangement joins TRBV12-3 or TRBV12-4 to TRBJ1-2, with D tentatively TRBD1 (5 bases). Trimming pared 1 base from V and 8 bases from J, leaving 11 bases between. CDR3 size: 13 residues. CDR3 coding DNA: TGTGCCAGCAGTTTAGGGCAGGGAACGGGCTACACCTTC. This gives the protein CASSLGQGTGYTF.

J is TRBJ2-5 and V is TRBV7-3; 7 nucleotides match TRBD2. The V segment lost 2 bases and the J segment 2 bases; nucleotides outside the gene matches: 5. The CDR3 is 15 amino acids. From germline, CDR1 is SGHTA and CDR2 FQGTGA. DNA for the CDR3: TGTGCCAGCAGCTTATTTCGGGGGGTTCAAGAGACCCAGTACTTC. Amino acid sequence: CASSLFRGVQETQYF.

This chain connects TRBV3-1 (or the pseudogene TRBV3-2) to TRBJ2-2; perhaps TRBD1 as D (5 bases). Germline values: CDR1 LGHDT, CDR2 YNNKEL (reference sequence). The CDR3 length is 13 residues. The V and J ends lost 2 bases and 6 bases respectively, with 7 bases between them. The DNA for the CDR3 is TGTGCCAGCAGCCAATTGGGGCCCGGGGAGCTGTTTTTT. Protein: CASSQLGPGELFF.

The V call is TRBV7-2, the J call TRBJ1-2, with 11 positions matching TRBD1. The CDR3 covers 14 residues. V lost 5 bases to trimming and J lost 5 bases; unmatched junction nucleotides: 4. CDR1 is SGHTA, CDR2 FQGNSA, per germline. CDR3: CASSDGTGGYGYTF. The DNA for the CDR3 is TGTGCCAGCAGCGACGGGACAGGGGGGTATGGCTACACCTTC. The entire variable domain, with the rest obtained from reference TRBV7-2 and TRBJ1-2, is as follows: GAGVSQSPSNKVTEKGKDVELRCDPISGHTALYWYRQSLGQGLEFLIYFQGNSAPDKSGLPSDRFSAERTGGSVSTLTIQRTQQEDSAVYLCASSDGTGGYGYTFGSGTRLTVV.

This clone was picked up a small number of times. This sequence joins TRBV2 and TRBJ1-5; perhaps TRBD1 as D (5 bases). The CDR3 is made up of 12 amino acids. Germline assignment: CDR1 SNHLY and CDR2 FYNNEI. V gave up 3 bases and J gave up 7 bases, with 7 bases separating them. The CDR3 nucleotides are TGTGCCAGCAGTGACGGGGGGCAGCCCCAGCATTTT. As protein: CASSDGGQPQHF.

The CDR3 here is CAWSVLGGPDTEAFF. The CDR3 region has the DNA TGTGCCTGGAGTGTATTGGGGGGGCCGGACACTGAAGCTTTCTTT. The chain recombines TRBV30 with TRBJ1-1, with D tentatively TRBD1 (6 bases). The CDR3 runs to 15 residues. Germline V gives CDR1 GTSNPN, CDR2 SVGIG (reference sequence). The ends were cut back, 0 bases at V and 3 bases at J, with 14 bases in the middle.

As for this clone: This CDR3 is also generated by other DNA sequences in the sample. This chain links TRBV4-3 with TRBJ2-1; TRBD1 might be the D (6 bases). This CDR3 has 15 amino acids. Trimming cost V 1 base and J 3 bases, with 10 bases left between them. Germline lookup yields CDR1 LGHNA and CDR2 YSLEER. CDR3 sequence: CASSQGQGSYNEQFF. In nucleotides, the CDR3 is TGCGCCAGCAGCCAAGGGCAGGGGAGCTACAATGAGCAGTTCTTC.

The V and J genes are TRBV5-1 and TRBJ2-3; possible D gene TRBD1, 5 bases. The CDR3 is made up of 13 amino acids. Germline loops: CDR1 SGHRS, CDR2 YFSETQ. Trimming cost V 0 bases and J 10 bases, with 12 bases left between them. CDR3 sequence (DNA): TGCGCCAGCAGCTTGGGCAGGGAACAGGCGCAGTATTTT. Translating it yields CASSLGREQAQYF.